The 13 T cell receptor beta chains listed next were all sequenced from one sample in a study of response to subunit inactivated influenza vaccine. One entry per CDR3 protein, called by TCRdb with MiXCR from the RT-PCR reads. The table lists just under 550,000 distinct CDR3 sequences, 20% to 25% of them singletons. The same specimen was also included in a second study, on T cells expressing NK-cell markers. That work contributes: UMIs were included in TCR beta cDNA generated by 5'RACE template switching.

The sequencing here drew on CD4+ T cells sorted from PBMCs, taken about 12 days after vaccination. Source of these receptors: a man aged 50 to 60 who received an inactivated influenza vaccine.

V and J are TRBV20-1 and TRBJ2-1, with 13 bases aligning to TRBD2. Losses at the gene ends were 5 bases for V and 11 bases for J; bases not matched to a gene: 6. The germline gives CDR1 DFQATT, CDR2 SNEGSKA (reference sequence). This CDR3 is built from 13 residues. This CDR3 is CSAPGLAGRKQFF. The DNA of the CDR3 is TGCAGTGCTCCGGGACTAGCGGGAAGAAAGCAGTTCTTC.

This clonotype was observed a handful of times. This chain links TRBV12-3 or TRBV12-4 with TRBJ2-7; 9 bases line up with TRBD2. With 6 bases clipped from V and 6 bases from J, the junction kept 15 bases outside the gene matches. The length of the CDR3 is 16 residues. CDR3 DNA sequence: TGTGCCAGCAGCCCCCCCGGGGGCGGGAGGGTTAGCGAGCAGTACTTC. Its protein product is CASSPPGGGRVSEQYF.

The chain couples TRBV19 to TRBJ1-5, with D maybe TRBD1 (5 bases). Trimming shortened V by 4 bases and J by 0 bases, and 10 bases separated the two germline ends. In germline, CDR1 is LNHDA, CDR2 SQIVND (reference sequence). The CDR3 length is 15 residues. Here the CDR3 DNA reads TGTGCCAGTAGTACAACCCAGGGTAGCAATCAGCCCCAGCATTTT. Encoded protein: CASSTTQGSNQPQHF.

The sample holds a few counts of this clonotype. The CDR3 bases are TGTGCCAGCAGTTACCCGGGGGGGATGATCAGCCCCCAGCATTTT. This sequence encodes CASSYPGGMISPQHF. The rearrangement joins TRBV6-2 or TRBV6-3 to TRBJ1-5, with a weak D call TRBD1 (5 bases). The CDR3 is 15 residues long. V was pared by 2 bases and J by 10 bases, with 18 bases between. Per germline, CDR1 MNHEY and CDR2 SVGEGT.

The table lists this clonotype with many counts. The chain uses TRBV7-2 and TRBJ2-6; unclear D gene. Trimming removed 1 base from V and 0 bases from J, with 7 bases in between. CDR3 length: 16 amino acids. Germline CDR1 is SGHTA and CDR2 is FQGNSA. The CDR3 DNA is TGTGCCAGCAGCTTAGTAGGGTCCTCTGGGGCCAACGTCCTGACTTTC. Translated: CASSLVGSSGANVLTF.

This clonotype was observed a handful of times. The chain recombines TRBV10-3 with TRBJ2-7; D remains unclear. The V gene's germline CDR1 is ENHRY and CDR2 SYGVKD. Trimming took 8 bases from V and 4 from J, leaving 3 bases between them. The CDR3 has 9 amino acids. CDR3 residues: CAIGYEQYF. CDR3 coding DNA: TGTGCCATCGGATACGAGCAGTACTTC.

The chain employs TRBV5-5 and TRBJ2-3, with unresolved D. V lost 2 bases and J 2 bases, leaving 9 bases between the germline ends. CDR1 is SGHKS and CDR2 is YYEKEE in the germline V gene (reference sequence). This CDR3 has 14 amino acids. CDR3 residues: CASSFYTFTDTQYF. The CDR3 DNA reads as TGTGCCAGCAGCTTTTACACGTTCACAGATACGCAGTATTTT.

V gene TRBV20-1 combines with J gene TRBJ2-3, with D possibly TRBD2 on 5 matching bases. The V end lost 0 bases, the J end lost 0 bases, and 13 bases lay between the germline ends. This CDR3 region has 16 residues. CDR1 DFQATT and CDR2 SNEGSKA come from the germline V gene (reference sequence). DNA of the CDR3: TGCAGTGCTAGAGACGGGCTAGCCCCGAGCACAGATACGCAGTATTTT. Protein product: CSARDGLAPSTDTQYF.

The J gene is TRBJ2-6, the V gene TRBV6-1; D unresolved. The V end lost 5 bases, the J end lost 7 bases, and 9 bases lay between the germline ends. The CDR3 has 13 amino acids. Per the germline V gene, CDR1 is MNHNS and CDR2 is SASEGT. In DNA form, the CDR3 reads TGTGCCAGCAGTACCGGCCTCGCCAACGTCCTGACTTTC. Protein sequence: CASSTGLANVLTF.

The rearrangement links TRBV20-1 to TRBJ2-7; TRBD2 might be the D (5 bases). The germline CDR1 and CDR2 sequences are DFQATT and SNEGSKA (reference sequence). V lost 3 bases to trimming and J lost 2 bases, with 11 bases between them. This CDR3 spans 13 amino acids. The CDR3, as DNA: TGCAGTGCTAGTGGACTGAGAACCTACGAGCAGTACTTC. Encoded protein: CSASGLRTYEQYF.

The chain recombines TRBV4-2 with TRBJ1-1; D may be TRBD1 (5 bases). This CDR3 has 14 amino acids. Deletions cut 3 bases from V and 5 bases from J, with 13 bases between. The germline CDR1 and CDR2 sequences are LGHNA and YNFKEQ. The CDR3 protein is CASSQRDGRTEAFF. CDR3 DNA: TGTGCCAGCAGCCAGAGGGACGGCCGGACTGAAGCTTTCTTT.

The J gene is TRBJ1-1, the V gene TRBV7-2; 8 nucleotides agree with TRBD1. Unmatched junction bases numbered 7, after V lost 4 bases and J lost 3 bases. The germline V gene has CDR1 SGHTA and CDR2 FQGNSA. CDR3 length: 15 amino acids. The CDR3 DNA sequence: TGTGCCAGCAGCTCCAGACAGGGGAGGTACACTGAAGCTTTCTTT. It yields the protein CASSSRQGRYTEAFF.

The chain couples TRBV15 to TRBJ2-1; 8 nucleotides line up with TRBD2. Trimming took 0 bases from V and 0 from J; bases not matched to a gene: 4. The germline CDR1 and CDR2 sequences are LNHNV and YYDKDF (reference sequence). This CDR3 has 17 residues. CDR3 protein: CATSRDVAGSSYNEQFF. The CDR3 DNA reads TGTGCCACCAGCAGAGATGTAGCGGGGAGCTCCTACAATGAGCAGTTCTTC.